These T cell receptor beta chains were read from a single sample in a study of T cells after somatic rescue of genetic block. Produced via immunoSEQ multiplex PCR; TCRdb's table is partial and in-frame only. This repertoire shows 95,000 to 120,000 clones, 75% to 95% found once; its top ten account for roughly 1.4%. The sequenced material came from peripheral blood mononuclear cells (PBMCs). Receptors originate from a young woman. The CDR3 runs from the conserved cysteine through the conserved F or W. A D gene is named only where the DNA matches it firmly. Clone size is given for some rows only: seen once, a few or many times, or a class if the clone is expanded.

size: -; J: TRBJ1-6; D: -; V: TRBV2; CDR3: CASSEGGRRYNSPLHF; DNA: TGTGCCAGCAGTGAAGGCGGCAGGCGCTATAATTCACCCCTCCACTTT
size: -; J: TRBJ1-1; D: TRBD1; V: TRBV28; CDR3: CASSPRTGMNTEAFF; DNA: TGTGCCAGCAGCCCCCGGACAGGCATGAACACTGAAGCTTTCTTT
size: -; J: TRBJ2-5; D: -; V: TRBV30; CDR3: CAWTPGETQYF; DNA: TGTGCCTGGACCCCAGGCGAGACCCAGTACTTC
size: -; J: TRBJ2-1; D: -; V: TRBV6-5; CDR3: CASSLKRGGINEQFF; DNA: TGTGCCAGCAGTCTGAAGAGGGGGGGCATCAATGAGCAGTTCTTC
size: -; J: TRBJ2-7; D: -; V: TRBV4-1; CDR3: CASSQATAGSYEQYF; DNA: TGCGCCAGCAGCCAGGCGACGGCCGGCTCCTACGAGCAGTACTTC
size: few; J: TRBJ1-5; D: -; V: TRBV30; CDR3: CAWSQGRNQPQHF; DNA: TGTGCCTGGAGTCAGGGGAGGAATCAGCCCCAGCATTTT
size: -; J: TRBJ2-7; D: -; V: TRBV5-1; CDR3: CASSLTGPYYEQYF; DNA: TGCGCCAGCAGCCTGACAGGCCCTTACTACGAGCAGTACTTC
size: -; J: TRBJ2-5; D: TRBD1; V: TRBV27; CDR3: CASSLLRDRVETQYF; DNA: TGTGCCAGCAGTCTCCTCCGGGACAGGGTAGAGACCCAGTACTTC
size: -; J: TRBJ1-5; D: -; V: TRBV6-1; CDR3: CASTGGGSSNQPQHF; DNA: TGTGCCAGCACCGGAGGGGGGAGCAGCAATCAGCCCCAGCATTTT
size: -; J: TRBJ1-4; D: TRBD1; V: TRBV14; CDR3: CASSQGVNRGQRDKKLFF; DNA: TGTGCCAGCAGCCAAGGAGTTAACAGGGGGCAGAGAGATAAAAAACTGTTTTTT
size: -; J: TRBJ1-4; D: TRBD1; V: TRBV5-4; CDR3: CASRRQGGPEKLFF; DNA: TGTGCCAGCAGACGGCAAGGGGGCCCCGAAAAACTGTTTTTT
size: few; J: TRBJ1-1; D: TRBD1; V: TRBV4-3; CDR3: CASSQSLGQGGLITEAFF; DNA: TGCGCCAGCAGCCAATCCCTCGGACAGGGTGGTTTGATCACTGAAGCTTTCTTT
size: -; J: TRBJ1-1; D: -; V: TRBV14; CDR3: CASSHTVNTEAFF; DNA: TGTGCCAGCAGCCATACCGTGAACACTGAAGCTTTCTTT